The 4 T cell receptor beta chains presented below share a single source sample, sequenced in a study of neoadjuvant anti-PD-1 for oral cavity cancer. Produced via immunoSEQ multiplex PCR; TCRdb's table is partial and in-frame only. Altogether approximately 74,000 clones are present, approximately 80% being singletons, with the ten largest covering around 3.1%. This material consisted of PBMCs, taken before nivolumab (anti-PD-1) treatment. These receptors all come from a person aged 40 to 85 with oral cavity squamous cell carcinoma.

The chain couples TRBV6-1 to TRBJ1-1; D is unclear. Germline CDR1 MNHNS, CDR2 SASEGT. CDR3 length: 12 residues. The V and J ends lost 6 bases and 0 bases respectively, with 5 bases between them. The CDR3 sequence: CASSYMNTEAFF. In nucleotides, the CDR3 is TGTGCCAGCAGCTATATGAACACTGAAGCTTTCTTT.

This sequence joins TRBV9 and TRBJ2-5, with 8 bases matching TRBD2. Looked up from germline, CDR1 is SGDLS and CDR2 is YYNGEE. Germline trimming cut 0 bases from V and 0 bases from J; bases unmatched to any gene: 10. This CDR3 contains 18 residues. CDR3 coding DNA: TGTGCCAGCAGCGTAGGAGACGGGAGGGCCCGTAACCAAGAGACCCAGTACTTC. Protein: CASSVGDGRARNQETQYF.

This clone was recorded at least ten times. Sequence at one end of the junction differs from germline and may be a read error. The gene calls are TRBV10-3 and TRBJ2-7; 9 nucleotides match TRBD1. Germline lookup yields CDR1 ENHRY and CDR2 SYGVKD. This CDR3 is built from 14 residues. CDR3 in DNA: TGTGCCATCGGTGAACAGGGGGCGAACTACGAGCAGTACTTC. It yields the protein CAIGEQGANYEQYF.

The V and J genes are TRBV7-6 and TRBJ1-4, with a possible D match to TRBD1 (5 bases). V shed 1 base and J shed 2 bases, with 8 bases lying between them. Germline V lookup: CDR1 SGHVS, CDR2 FNYEAQ. The CDR3 is made up of 15 amino acids. CDR3 nucleotide sequence: TGTGCCAGCAGCTTAGGCCGGGGGACTAATGAAAAACTGTTTTTT. Translating gives CASSLGRGTNEKLFF.